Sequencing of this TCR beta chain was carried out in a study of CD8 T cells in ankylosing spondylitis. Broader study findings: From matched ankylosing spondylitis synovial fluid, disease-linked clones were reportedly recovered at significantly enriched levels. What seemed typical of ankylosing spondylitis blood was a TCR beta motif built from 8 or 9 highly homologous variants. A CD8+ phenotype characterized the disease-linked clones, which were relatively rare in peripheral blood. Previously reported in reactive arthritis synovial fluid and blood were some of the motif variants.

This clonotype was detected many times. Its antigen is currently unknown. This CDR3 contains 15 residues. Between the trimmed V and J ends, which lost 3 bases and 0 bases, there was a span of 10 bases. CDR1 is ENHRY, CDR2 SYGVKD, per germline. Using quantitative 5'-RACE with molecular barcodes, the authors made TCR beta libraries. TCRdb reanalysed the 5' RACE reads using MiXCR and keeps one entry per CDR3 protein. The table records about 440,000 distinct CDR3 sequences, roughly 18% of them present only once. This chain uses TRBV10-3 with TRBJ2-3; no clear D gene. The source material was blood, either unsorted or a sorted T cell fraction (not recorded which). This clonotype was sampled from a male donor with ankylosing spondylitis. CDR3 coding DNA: TGTGCCATCAGTGATTCCTGGGCTAGCACAGATACGCAGTATTTT. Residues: CAISDSWASTDTQYF.